This TCR beta chain was observed in a study of beta chain features in type 1 diabetes. This CDR3 contains 12 residues. CDR1 is GTSNPN, CDR2 SVGIG, per germline (reference sequence). The ends were cut back, 3 bases at V and 9 bases at J, with 12 bases in the middle. Reverse transcribing all isolated RNA meant expressed TCRB transcripts were sequenced. Method: immunoSEQ multiplex PCR; TCRdb's copy keeps in-frame clones and lacks some. There are some 500,000 clones in the sample; approximately 10% occur only once, and 0.035% to 0.05% lies in the top ten. This TCR was sampled from a young woman in good health. The rearrangement links TRBV30 to TRBJ1-5; no reliable D call. Sequenced material: naive CD4+ T cells from blood. In DNA form, the CDR3 reads TGTGCCTGGAGCACCGGCATGGGGCCCCAGCATTTT. Protein: CAWSTGMGPQHF. The whole variable domain, remainder taken from reference TRBV30 and TRBJ1-5, is SQTIHQWPATLVQPVGSPLSLECTVEGTSNPNLYWYRQAAGRGLQLLFYSVGIGQISSEVPQNLSASRPQDRQFILSSKKLLLSDSGFYLCAWSTGMGPQHFGDGTRLSIL.